This TCR beta chain originates from a study of CD8 T cells in Susac syndrome (dated by TCRdb to the late 2010s). Background for the entire study: Among the Susac syndrome patients who were sequenced, clinically active disease was present in over 5 and clinical remission was observed in roughly eight. At blood withdrawal, Susac syndrome patients were either therapy-naive, taking corticosteroids (in some cases with IVIg as well), or taking IVIg alone. Whether CD8+ T cell activation and differentiation in Susac syndrome was antigen driven was tested using repertoire sequencing. General findings and caveats noted by the study authors: The number of individuals in the TCR sequencing and HLA analysis was recognized as being relatively small. In patients with Susac syndrome, the CD4+ T cell repertoire showed no detectable clonal expansion.

The V end loses 4 bases and the J end loses 3 bases, and a stretch of 10 bases separates them. From its cysteine to its phenylalanine, the CDR3 spans 14 amino acids. Only the CDR3 region is kept as DNA, spanning 42 bases read in frame from base 1. The germline V gene (reference sequence) specifies GTSNPN as CDR1 and SVGIG as CDR2. High-throughput TCR beta sequencing profiled peripheral blood CD8+ and CD4+ T cells from healthy donors, Susac syndrome patients and multiple sclerosis patients. The Susac syndrome patients fulfilled recently defined diagnostic criteria for either definite or probable disease. Bulk CD8+ and CD4+ T cells were purified by magnetic negative isolation, whereas CD8+ TEMRA cells were enriched by FACS. Blood was collected in EDTA tubes and processed within 24 hours, with PBMCs isolated through density gradient centrifugation. PBMCs destined for TCR sequencing were cryopreserved in liquid nitrogen and later thawed in a 37 °C water bath. The sorted or isolated CD4+, CD8+ and CD8+ TEMRA cells had a purity of 90% or higher.

With respect to this clonotype: Its antigen has not been determined. Base qualities are not provided; no much larger clone lies one nucleotide away.

RNA was extracted using the RNeasy kit, and about 0.45 to 1 microgram was reverse transcribed with random hexamers. The immunoSEQ multiplex PCR assay, which covers 54 Vbeta and 13 Jbeta segments, was used to amplify TCR beta CDR3 regions. To correct PCR amplification bias, a synthetic template baseline was used for both primer optimization and computational correction. In the source study's methods: Reads were annotated to V, D and J genes according to IMGT and were analyzed with immunoSEQ Analyzer, with only productive sequences retained. To calculate clonality, Shannon entropy was normalized by log2 of the number of productive unique sequences and then subtracted from one. Public and private clones were assessed among the 100 most prevalent clones of each patient and control. Susac-specific clones were defined as absent from healthy and MS cohorts, 1052 published viral clones and other ImmuneACCESS disease sequences. The public reads were quality trimmed at Q25 with fastp and then assembled into clones with MiXCR by TCRdb, keeping productive beta chains. Rows with a matching CDR3 protein are joined into one entry that keeps the most common DNA and genes. TCRdb, not the original authors, processed these V and J calls. This sample has around 190,000 distinct CDR3 sequences in its table, and around 94% of those were observed once. The ten largest clones add up to over 0.095% of the sample.

This TCR was sampled from a human donor with Susac syndrome. The V and J genes are TRBV30 and TRBJ1-6; a tentative D match to TRBD1 spans 5 bases. The sample consisted of CD4+ T cells from PBMCs. The sequence in DNA is TGTGCCTGGATTAGGGACGGCTATAATTCACCCCTCCACTTT. This is translated as CAWIRDGYNSPLHF.